This T cell receptor beta chain emerged from a study of blood T cells in healthy people across ages. Study findings and constraints: A greater number of naive CD4+ cells and higher diversity distinguished long-lived donors from aged donors. CMV status of donors was unknown, possibly confounding expanded clonotype changes.

CDR3 length: 15 amino acids. The germline CDR1 and CDR2 sequences are SEHNR and FQNEAQ (reference sequence). Trimming stripped 5 bases from V and 6 bases from J, with 17 bases between. Concerning this clonotype: Antigen unknown.

Next came a second PCR, run for about 7 to 12 cycles, which used a sample-barcoded 5' primer along with a J-beta primer mix. Every sample produced at least 2.5 million CDR3-containing paired-end reads. TCRdb fed the 5' RACE reads into MiXCR, producing one record per CDR3 protein. This sample has over 300,000 distinct CDR3 sequences; roughly half occur once, and the top ten carry over 40%. The TCR was taken from a man aged 55 to 70 in good health. The sample was blood. The V gene is TRBV7-9, the J gene TRBJ2-4; a possible D gene is TRBD2 (6 bases). The DNA of the CDR3 is TGTGCCAGCAGCCCACTCGGGGGAGGAGGAAACATTCAGTACTTC. It codes for CASSPLGGGGNIQYF.